This T cell receptor (beta chain) emerged from a study of blood T cell repertoires in COVID-19. Sequenced by immunoSEQ multiplex PCR; TCRdb stores in-frame clones only, minus some. The sample contains under 300,000 clones, 85% of which appear only once. The germline V gene has CDR1 LGHNT and CDR2 FRNRAP. The trim removed 4 bases at V and 6 bases at J, leaving 10 bases unmatched. The CDR3 has 17 amino acids. This clonotype was sampled from a woman aged 55 to 70 with active or convalescent COVID-19. The material sequenced was peripheral blood. The chain is built from TRBV12-5 and TRBJ2-1, with TRBD2 matching 12 bases. Here the CDR3 reads CASGSKTGLAGLNEQFF. CDR3 sequence (DNA): TGTGCTAGTGGTTCGAAAACGGGACTAGCGGGTCTCAATGAGCAGTTCTTC.